These 13 T cell receptor beta chains came from one sample sequenced in a study of blood T cell repertoires in COVID-19 (dated by TCRdb to 2020 to 2022). Libraries came from the immunoSEQ multiplex PCR assay. The immuneACCESS repertoire file appears here via TCRdb, limited to in-frame rearrangements. These files lack a portion of the clones; in checked studies, under half of the deficit traces to unresolved V genes, and the cause of the others is not known. The sample data list 75,000 to 100,000 clones, and approximately 72% of these were observed just once. Around 22% of the sample rests with the top ten. The sample comprised peripheral blood. The receptors were gathered from a man between 65 and 85 years old with acute or convalescent COVID-19.

This clone has more than one count but fewer than ten. The chain joins TRBV28 to TRBJ1-1; 7 positions agree with TRBD1. The V gene end was trimmed by 5 bases and the J gene end by 1 base; junction bases not matched to a gene: 7. Germline V lookup: CDR1 MDHEN, CDR2 SYDVKM. The CDR3 spans 15 residues. DNA for the CDR3: TGTGCCAGCAGTCCTCTGGGACAGACGAACACTGAAGCTTTCTTT. Translated: CASSPLGQTNTEAFF.

This chain uses TRBV19 with TRBJ1-5; possibly TRBD1 for D (5 bases). Germline V gene sequence: CDR1 LNHDA, CDR2 SQIVND (reference sequence). This CDR3 contains 16 residues. Trimming took off 7 bases at V and 4 bases at J, with 20 bases between the two ends. The CDR3: CASKIGGPGGNQPQHF. The CDR3 coding sequence is TGTGCCAGTAAGATTGGAGGGCCGGGGGGGAATCAGCCCCAGCATTTT.

This chain joins TRBV3-1 (or the pseudogene TRBV3-2) and TRBJ2-3, with 7 bases lining up with TRBD2. The CDR3 has 16 residues. V shed 1 base, J shed 6 bases, and the junction held 10 bases outside the gene matches. Germline CDR1 reads LGHDT; CDR2 reads YNNKEL (reference sequence). The CDR3 nucleotides are TGTGCCAGCAGCCAAGGGTCGGCGGGAGATCGGGATACGCAGTATTTT. Amino acids: CASSQGSAGDRDTQYF.

The rearrangement joins TRBV28 to TRBJ1-5, with D uncertain. The CDR3 has 14 amino acids. Trimming pared 2 bases from V and 4 bases from J, leaving 9 bases between. The germline V gene has CDR1 MDHEN and CDR2 SYDVKM. CDR3: CASSLIRRNQPQHF. CDR3 DNA: TGTGCCAGCAGTTTAATTAGGAGAAATCAGCCCCAGCATTTT.

The genes are TRBV27 and TRBJ2-1; 7 positions agree with TRBD2. The CDR3 has 14 amino acids. Germline V lookup: CDR1 MNHEY, CDR2 SMNVEV (reference sequence). J was trimmed by 7 bases and V by 5 bases; bases with no gene match: 8. The CDR3 DNA reads as TGTGCCAGCAGTACCCAGACTAGCCAGAATGAGCAGTTCTTC. Amino acids: CASSTQTSQNEQFF.

The sample holds one count of this clone. V usage is TRBV2 and J usage is TRBJ2-5; tentative D call: TRBD1 (6 bases). Trimming removed 11 bases at V and 5 bases at J, with 12 bases between. Germline CDR1 reads SNHLY; CDR2 reads FYNNEI. The CDR3 is 11 amino acids. CDR3 protein: CAAGAGETQYF. CDR3 coding DNA: TGTGCCGCAGGGGCCGGGGAGACCCAGTACTTC. Variable domain in full (rest from reference TRBV2 and TRBJ2-5): EPEVTQTPSHQVTQMGQEVILRCVPISNHLYFYWYRQILGQKVEFLVSFYNNEISEKSEIFDDQFSVERPDGSNFTLKIRSTKLEDSAMYFCAAGAGETQYFGPGTRLLVL.

The V gene is TRBV7-2, the J gene TRBJ2-2; 12 nucleotides agree with TRBD2. With 4 bases clipped from V and 3 bases from J, the junction kept 12 bases outside the gene matches. The CDR3 runs to 19 residues. The germline V gene has CDR1 SGHTA and CDR2 FQGNSA. CDR3 in amino acids: CASSSPGLAGIRDTGELFF. In DNA, the CDR3 is TGTGCCAGCAGCTCTCCGGGACTAGCGGGTATTAGGGACACCGGGGAGCTGTTTTTT.

In this sample, this clone turned up once. This chain links TRBV5-1 with TRBJ1-1; D unresolved. From germline, CDR1 is SGHRS and CDR2 YFSETQ. This CDR3 has 12 residues. Trimming took off 4 bases at V and 6 bases at J, with 10 bases between the two ends. CDR3 sequence: CASSTNQAEAFF. CDR3 bases: TGCGCCAGCAGCACAAATCAGGCTGAAGCTTTCTTT.

The CDR3 bases are TGTGCCAGCAGTGTCCCCACAGGGGGCCTACGCACAGATACGCAGTATTTT. Residues: CASSVPTGGLRTDTQYF. The chain combines TRBV2 with TRBJ2-3; 9 bases match TRBD1. CDR1 and CDR2 from the germline V gene are SNHLY and FYNNEI. J was trimmed by 1 base and V by 4 bases; bases with no gene match: 9. This CDR3 contains 17 residues.

The chain recombines TRBV5-7 with TRBJ2-7, with 8 bases fitting TRBD1. TRBV5-7 is flagged as an ORF with uncertain function. J was trimmed by 5 bases and V by 3 bases; bases with no gene match: 7. The CDR3 has 14 amino acids. The CDR3 sequence is CASSSRGRSHEQYF. The DNA of the CDR3 is TGTGCCAGCAGCTCCAGGGGGCGATCGCACGAGCAGTACTTC.

This clone has a handful of counts. This chain connects TRBV4-2 to TRBJ2-5; D is ambiguous. This CDR3 spans 13 amino acids. Germline CDR1 and CDR2: LGHNA and YNFKEQ. Trimming pared 1 base from V and 5 bases from J, leaving 8 bases between. The DNA of the CDR3 is TGTGCCAGCAGCCAAGCCCCGCGGGAGACCCAGTACTTC. It codes for CASSQAPRETQYF.

The genes are TRBV10-3 and TRBJ2-1, with 9 bases identical to TRBD2. The CDR3 consists of 13 residues. Trimming removed 4 bases from V and 8 bases from J; junction bases left unmatched: 3. Germline CDR1 ENHRY, CDR2 SYGVKD. CDR3 nucleotides: TGTGCCATCAGTGGCCCTAGCGGGGATGAGCAGTTCTTC. It translates to CAISGPSGDEQFF.

The V and J genes are TRBV14 and TRBJ2-5, with a weak D call TRBD1 (6 bases). Germline-derived CDR1 and CDR2 are SGHDN and FVKESK. The CDR3 consists of 15 residues. V was trimmed by 0 bases and J by 2 bases, leaving 10 bases between them. Written as DNA, the CDR3 is TGTGCCAGCAGCCAAGAAGGCAGGGGTCAAGAGACCCAGTACTTC. This translates into CASSQEGRGQETQYF.